One and the same sample provided the 20 T cell receptor beta chains below, sequenced in a study of chemoradiotherapy in HPV16-positive cancers (dated by TCRdb to between 2022 and 2023). Libraries came from the immunoSEQ multiplex PCR assay. What TCRdb holds here is the immuneACCESS table cut down to in-frame rearrangements. Part of the clones is not present; checked against another copy, under half of the missing clones reflect an unresolved V gene, and the others are unexplained. The sample profile shows approximately 8,500 clones; 74% of them were found once. The top ten hold under 9.5% of the sample. This material was acquired from a patient who underwent chemoradiotherapy. The receptors come from a human donor with HPV-associated anogenital cancer.

The chain joins TRBV4-1 to TRBJ2-7, with D unresolved. Trimming took off 0 bases at V and 3 bases at J, with 12 bases between the two ends. This CDR3 comprises 15 residues. Germline assignment: CDR1 MGHRA and CDR2 YSYEKL. The CDR3 sequence is CASSQEVERFYEQYF. The CDR3 DNA is TGCGCCAGCAGCCAAGAAGTGGAAAGGTTCTACGAGCAGTACTTC.

V gene TRBV27 combines with J gene TRBJ2-7, with 10 nucleotides matching TRBD2. The CDR3 loop spans 13 amino acids. The V and J ends lost 8 bases and 0 bases, in that order; junction bases with no gene match: 1. Germline V gene sequence: CDR1 MNHEY, CDR2 SMNVEV (reference sequence). In DNA form, the CDR3 reads TGTGCCAGCGGACTAGCGGACTCCTACGAGCAGTACTTC. Protein: CASGLADSYEQYF.

This chain uses TRBV28 with TRBJ2-5; D possibly uses TRBD1 or TRBD2 (6 bases each). The CDR3 has 15 residues. The germline V gene encodes CDR1 MDHEN and CDR2 SYDVKM. With 1 base removed from V and 5 bases from J, the gap between germline ends came to 14 bases. CDR3 sequence: CASSLLGGRRETQYF. The CDR3 DNA follows: TGTGCCAGCAGTTTATTGGGGGGCAGGCGTGAGACCCAGTACTTC.

Comment on this clone: One junction end disagrees with the germline gene, perhaps due to a read error. The chain combines TRBV28 with TRBJ2-1; 14 nucleotides align to TRBD2. Germline V gene lookup returns CDR1 MDHEN and CDR2 SYDVKM. CDR3 length: 13 amino acids. The CDR3 DNA is TGTGCCGGCAGGACTAGCGGGAGGAATGAGCAGTTCTTC. Translating it yields CAGRTSGRNEQFF.

This chain uses TRBV19 with TRBJ2-1, with D hard to call. CDR1 is LNHDA and CDR2 is SQIVND in the germline V gene (reference sequence). CDR3 length: 16 residues. The V end lost 3 bases, the J end lost 3 bases, and 15 bases lay between the germline ends. The CDR3 loop reads CASSIVGGPLYNEQFF. Written as DNA, the CDR3 is TGTGCCAGTAGTATTGTTGGTGGACCCCTCTACAATGAGCAGTTCTTC.

The rearrangement links TRBV6-1 to TRBJ2-2, with D maybe TRBD1 (8 bases). Trimming left V 7 bases short and J 3 bases short, with 12 bases between. The CDR3 has 14 residues. Germline loops: CDR1 MNHNS, CDR2 SASEGT. In DNA, the CDR3 is TGTGCCAGCAAACAGGGGGGGGACACCGGGGAGCTGTTTTTT. Translated: CASKQGGDTGELFF.

This rearrangement joins TRBV2 to TRBJ1-1; 8 bases agree with TRBD1. The CDR3 sequence is 17 residues long. Germline V gene sequence: CDR1 SNHLY, CDR2 FYNNEI. Unmatched junction bases numbered 10, after V lost 4 bases and J lost 0 bases. The CDR3 bases are TGTGCCAGCAGTGGGACAGGGCCTTTCTTTATGAACACTGAAGCTTTCTTT. This gives the protein CASSGTGPFFMNTEAFF.

The chain recombines TRBV30 with TRBJ2-1; D remains unclear. Looked up from germline, CDR1 is GTSNPN and CDR2 is SVGIG (reference sequence). The CDR3 consists of 12 residues. V lost 5 bases and J lost 2, with 7 bases in between. CDR3 coding DNA: TGTGCCTGGGACGGAGCCTACAATGAGCAGTTCTTC. Protein: CAWDGAYNEQFF. The full variable domain, with the rest looked up from reference TRBV30 and TRBJ2-1, is SQTIHQWPATLVQPVGSPLSLECTVEGTSNPNLYWYRQAAGRGLQLLFYSVGIGQISSEVPQNLSASRPQDRQFILSSKKLLLSDSGFYLCAWDGAYNEQFFGPGTRLTVL.

This chain joins TRBV28 and TRBJ2-7; D remains unclear. Germline V gene data show CDR1 as MDHEN and CDR2 as SYDVKM. There are 12 residues in the CDR3. V was clipped by 2 bases and J by 6 bases, with 8 bases between them. Here the CDR3 DNA reads TGTGCCAGCAGTTTAGGGGATTTCGAGCAGTACTTC. It specifies CASSLGDFEQYF.

The genes are TRBV7-2 and TRBJ2-2; a possible D gene is TRBD1 (6 bases). The CDR3 is made up of 15 amino acids. Germline assignment: CDR1 SGHTA and CDR2 FQGNSA. V was clipped by 3 bases and J by 5 bases, with 13 bases between them. The CDR3 is CASSFATGRTGELFF. CDR3 DNA: TGTGCCAGCAGCTTTGCGACAGGAAGGACCGGGGAGCTGTTTTTT.

Worth noting for this clone: At one end, the junction sequence differs from germline, possibly due to a read error. V gene TRBV7-7 combines with J gene TRBJ1-4; TRBD1 aligns across 7 bases. The CDR3 extends over 15 amino acids. Germline V CDR1 and CDR2: SSHAT, FNYEAQ (reference sequence). As DNA, the CDR3 is TGTGCTAGCAGCCCGACGACAGGGAGAGGTGAAAAACTGTTTTTT. Encoded protein: CASSPTTGRGEKLFF.

This clone was seen more than once but under ten times. V usage is TRBV19 and J usage is TRBJ2-1; D gene ambiguous. The CDR3 has 11 amino acids. V was trimmed by 10 bases and J by 7 bases, leaving 11 bases between them. Germline assignment: CDR1 LNHDA and CDR2 SQIVND (reference sequence). The CDR3 sequence is CATGPENEQFF. In DNA form, the CDR3 reads TGTGCCACCGGACCCGAGAATGAGCAGTTCTTC.

The chain combines TRBV7-6 with TRBJ2-2, with TRBD1 as a possible D gene (6 bases). The CDR3 totals 15 residues. Trimming cost V 5 bases and J 2 bases, with 12 bases left between them. CDR1 and CDR2 (germline): SGHVS, FNYEAQ. The CDR3 reads CASSGRDTNTGELFF. CDR3 in DNA: TGTGCCAGCAGCGGCCGGGACACAAACACCGGGGAGCTGTTTTTT.

J is TRBJ2-1 and V is TRBV6-1; TRBD2 agrees at 8 bases. V was clipped by 2 bases and J by 0 bases; unmatched bases: 0. CDR1 and CDR2 from the germline V gene are MNHNS and SASEGT. This CDR3 spans 15 amino acids. The chain's CDR3 is CASSELAGSYNEQFF. CDR3 in DNA: TGTGCCAGCAGTGAACTAGCGGGCTCCTACAATGAGCAGTTCTTC.

Remarks on this clone: One junction end does not reproduce the germline sequence, and a read error may be involved. The DNA for the CDR3 is TGTGCTAGCAGCGGGGGGGTTCAAGAGACCCAGTACTTC. Protein sequence: CASSGGVQETQYF. V and J are TRBV7-7 and TRBJ2-5; TRBD2 aligns across 10 bases. CDR3 length: 13 amino acids. The germline gives CDR1 SSHAT, CDR2 FNYEAQ (reference sequence). Variable domain in full (rest from reference TRBV7-7 and TRBJ2-5): GAGVSQSPRYKVTKRGQDVTLRCDPISSHATLYWYQQALGQGPEFLTYFNYEAQPDKSGLPSDRFSAERPEGSISTLTIQRTEQRDSAMYRCASSGGVQETQYFGPGTRLLVL.

This clone was counted once. The chain recombines TRBV4-3 with TRBJ1-6, with a possible D match to TRBD1 (6 bases). The CDR3 consists of 16 residues. Germline values: CDR1 LGHNA, CDR2 YSLEER. Trimming cost V 4 bases and J 10 bases, with 20 bases left between them. The CDR3 region has the DNA TGCGCCAGCAGCCTCAGCTCCCGGGGGGCGGGATCACCCCTCCACTTT. The encoded protein is CASSLSSRGAGSPLHF.

This clone was recorded once. J is TRBJ2-5 and V is TRBV27, with no clear D. Trimming took off 6 bases at V and 5 bases at J, with 19 bases between the two ends. Germline values: CDR1 MNHEY, CDR2 SMNVEV (reference sequence). This CDR3 has 15 amino acids. The CDR3 here is CASRGSGPPRETQYF. In DNA form, the CDR3 reads TGTGCCAGCAGAGGCTCGGGCCCCCCACGGGAGACCCAGTACTTC.

This clone was detected a few times. The chain is built from TRBV6-1 and TRBJ2-7, with 7 positions matching TRBD2. In germline, CDR1 is MNHNS, CDR2 SASEGT. With 2 bases clipped from V and 7 bases from J, the junction kept 11 bases outside the gene matches. The CDR3 consists of 15 residues. CDR3 protein: CASSERTDLGGEQYF. CDR3 nucleotides: TGTGCCAGCAGTGAACGGACGGACTTGGGGGGGGAGCAGTACTTC.

The gene calls are TRBV4-3 and TRBJ1-3, with D unclear. CDR3 size: 15 residues. From germline, CDR1 is LGHNA and CDR2 YSLEER. The V gene lost 0 bases and the J gene lost 0 bases, with 6 bases spanning the gap. The CDR3 loop is CASSQDSYSGNTIYF. The CDR3, as DNA: TGCGCCAGCAGCCAAGACAGCTACTCTGGAAACACCATATATTTT.

This clone was found a few times. The chain uses TRBV28 and TRBJ1-2, with no clear D. This CDR3 is built from 13 residues. The V end lost 3 bases, the J end lost 5 bases, and 10 bases lay between the germline ends. The germline CDR1 and CDR2 sequences are MDHEN and SYDVKM. The CDR3 nucleotides are TGTGCCAGCAGTTTGGGCTTTGTGTATGGCTACACCTTC. Protein: CASSLGFVYGYTF.